This record covers a single TCR beta chain. Original processing notes: Scientists estimated how many nucleated cells there were by amplifying reference gene primers. The method was immunoSEQ multiplex PCR; TCRdb's version includes in-frame clones alone and lacks a portion of them. That table supplies the V and J calls and clone size; D and trimming were determined from the DNA. The table includes about 170,000 clones, around 86% detected once. The source of the sample is a study of blood T cell repertoires in COVID-19. The wider study: Samples came from the United States, Italy and Spain, spanning acute and convalescent COVID-19. PBMCs, B-cell-depleted T cells, or T cells provided the cDNA or gDNA that made up the material.

Germline-derived CDR1 and CDR2 are SGHKS and YYEKEE (reference sequence). Trimming took off 4 bases at V and 2 bases at J, with 12 bases between the two ends. There are 14 residues in the CDR3. The specimen was peripheral blood. This clonotype was sampled from a man aged 70 or older with acute or convalescent COVID-19. The chain is built from TRBV5-5 and TRBJ1-2; TRBD1 might be the D (5 bases). CDR3 sequence: CASSIRDSNYGYTF. The CDR3 DNA reads as TGTGCCAGCAGCATTCGGGACTCAAACTATGGCTACACCTTC.